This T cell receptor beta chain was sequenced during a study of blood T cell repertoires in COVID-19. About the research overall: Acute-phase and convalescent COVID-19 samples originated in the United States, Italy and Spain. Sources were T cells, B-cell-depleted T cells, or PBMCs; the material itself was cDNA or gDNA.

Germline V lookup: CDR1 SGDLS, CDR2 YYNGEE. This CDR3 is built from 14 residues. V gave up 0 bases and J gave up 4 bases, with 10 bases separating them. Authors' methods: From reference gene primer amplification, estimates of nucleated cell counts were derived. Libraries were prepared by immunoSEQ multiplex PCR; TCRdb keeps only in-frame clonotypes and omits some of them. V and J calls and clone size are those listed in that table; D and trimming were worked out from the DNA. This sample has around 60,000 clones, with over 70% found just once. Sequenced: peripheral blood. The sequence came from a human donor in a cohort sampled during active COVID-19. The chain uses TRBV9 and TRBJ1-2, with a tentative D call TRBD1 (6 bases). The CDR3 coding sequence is TGTGCCAGCAGCGTAGCGGGGGGGCTCTATGGCTACACCTTC. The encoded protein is CASSVAGGLYGYTF. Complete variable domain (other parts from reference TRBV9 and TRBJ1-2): DSGVTQTPKHLITATGQRVTLRCSPRSGDLSVYWYQQSLDQGLQFLIQYYNGEERAKGNILERFSAQQFPDLHSELNLSSLELGDSALYFCASSVAGGLYGYTFGSGTRLTVV.